Included here is one TCR beta chain sequence, with context. Its antigen is unidentified. This sample is drawn from a study of shared clonotypes between healthy human individuals. Study background: Each donor had three CD4 naive, three CD4 memory, two CD8 naive and one CD8 memory plate.

The study, taken as a whole, reports: The researchers took only blood, and tissue repertoires probably look different. Shared clonotypes across all four donors exceeded non-shared ones in generation probability.

The sorted-subset replicate PCRs were given 200 ng DNA, which is 30,000 or so T cell genomes. TCRdb keeps only in-frame clones here, not all; method: immunoSEQ multiplex PCR. Of roughly 2.4 million clones listed, 90% to 96% were seen once; the top ten hold around 0.13%. CDR3 length: 14 amino acids. Germline V CDR1 and CDR2: MNHNY, SVGAGI (reference sequence). The V end lost 5 bases, the J end lost 6 bases, and 14 bases lay between the germline ends. The sequenced sample consisted of naive CD4+ T cells sorted from blood. The subset denotes: CD45RA+ positively selected. The chain recombines TRBV6-6 with TRBJ2-1, with D possibly being TRBD2 (6 bases). The TCR originated in a man younger than 35 in good health. The CDR3 DNA reads TGTGCCAGCAGTCGGGACTTTCCCGGCAATGAGCAGTTCTTC. Its translation: CASSRDFPGNEQFF.